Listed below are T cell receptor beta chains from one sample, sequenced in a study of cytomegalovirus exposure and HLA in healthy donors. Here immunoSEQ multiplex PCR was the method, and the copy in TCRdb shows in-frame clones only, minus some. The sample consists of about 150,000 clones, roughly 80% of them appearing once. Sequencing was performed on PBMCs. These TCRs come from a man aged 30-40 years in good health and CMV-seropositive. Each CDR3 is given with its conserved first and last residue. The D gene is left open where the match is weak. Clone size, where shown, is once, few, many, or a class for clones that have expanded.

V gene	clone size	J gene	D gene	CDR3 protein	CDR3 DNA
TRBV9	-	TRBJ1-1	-	CANLNSRFEAFF	TGTGCCAACCTTAACTCCAGGTTTGAAGCTTTCTTT
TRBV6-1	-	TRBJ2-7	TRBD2	CASSDGSGRDRGEQYF	TGTGCCAGCAGTGACGGCAGCGGGAGAGACCGGGGCGAGCAGTACTTC
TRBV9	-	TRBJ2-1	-	CASSVVIAEYNEQFF	TGTGCCAGCAGCGTAGTGATAGCGGAATACAATGAGCAGTTCTTC
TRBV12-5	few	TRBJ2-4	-	CASGLGTPAKNIQYF	TGTGCTAGTGGGCTCGGGACACCGGCCAAAAACATTCAGTACTTC
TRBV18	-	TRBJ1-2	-	CASSPQGNYGYTF	TGTGCCAGCTCACCGCAGGGGAACTATGGCTACACCTTC
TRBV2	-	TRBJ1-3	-	CASSYIRSGNTIYF	TGTGCCAGCAGTTATATCCGCTCTGGAAACACCATATATTTT
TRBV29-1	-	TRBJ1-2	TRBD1	CSVGGGGQGVSYGYTF	TGCAGCGTTGGTGGAGGGGGGCAGGGGGTGAGCTATGGCTACACCTTC
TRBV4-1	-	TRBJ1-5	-	CASSQGRALRGRNQPQHF	TGCGCCAGCAGCCAAGGTCGGGCGCTAAGGGGCCGGAATCAGCCCCAGCATTTT
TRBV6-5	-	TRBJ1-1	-	CASSPGGGSIKAFF	TGTGCCAGCAGTCCGGGGGGCGGATCCATTAAAGCTTTCTTT
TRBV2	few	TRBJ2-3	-	CASSATWGTDTQYF	TGTGCCAGCAGTGCGACATGGGGCACAGATACGCAGTATTTT
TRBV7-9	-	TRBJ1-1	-	CASSYNRGEAFF	TGTGCCAGCAGCTACAATAGGGGTGAAGCTTTCTTT
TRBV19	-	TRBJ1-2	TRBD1	CASSPRDRGRYSGYTF	TGTGCCAGTAGTCCTCGGGACAGGGGGCGGTACTCCGGCTACACCTTC
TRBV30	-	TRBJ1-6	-	CAWSPRGNSPLHF	TGTGCCTGGAGTCCCCGGGGGAATTCACCCCTCCACTTT
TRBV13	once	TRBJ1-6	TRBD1	CASSWGTENSPLHF	TGTGCCAGCAGCTGGGGGACAGAAAATTCACCCCTCCACTTT
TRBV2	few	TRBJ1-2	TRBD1	CASSGPGTGGDYGYTF	TGTGCCAGCAGTGGGCCCGGGACAGGGGGCGACTATGGCTACACCTTC
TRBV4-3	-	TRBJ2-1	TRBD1	CASRQTGTGGYRVTYNEQFF	TGCGCCAGCAGGCAGACCGGGACAGGGGGCTATAGGGTTACCTACAATGAGCAGTTCTTC
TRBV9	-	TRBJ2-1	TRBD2	CASSPAVAGFFNEQFF	TGTGCCAGCAGCCCCGCGGTAGCGGGGTTCTTTAATGAGCAGTTCTTC
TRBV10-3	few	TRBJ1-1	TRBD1	CAISPGQGNTEAFF	TGTGCCATCAGTCCAGGACAGGGGAACACTGAAGCTTTCTTT
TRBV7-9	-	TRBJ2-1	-	CASSPEVQFF	TGTGCCAGCAGCCCGGAGGTGCAGTTCTTC
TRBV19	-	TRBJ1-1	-	CASTKSINRVGNTEAFF	TGTGCCAGTACCAAATCTATAAACAGGGTCGGGAACACTGAAGCTTTCTTT
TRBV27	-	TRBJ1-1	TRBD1	CASSSGGAANTEAFF	TGTGCCAGCAGTTCAGGGGGAGCGGCCAACACTGAAGCTTTCTTT
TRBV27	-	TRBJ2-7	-	CASSGDRTFLYEQYF	TGTGCCAGCAGCGGAGACAGGACCTTTCTCTACGAGCAGTACTTC
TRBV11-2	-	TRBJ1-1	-	CASSVMSGNTEAFF	TGTGCCAGCAGTGTGATGTCAGGGAACACTGAAGCTTTCTTT
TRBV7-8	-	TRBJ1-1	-	CASRNGLEAEAFF	TGTGCCAGCAGAAACGGACTTGAGGCTGAAGCTTTCTTT
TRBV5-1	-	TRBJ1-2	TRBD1	CASSPGQGPNYGYTF	TGCGCCAGCAGCCCCGGACAGGGTCCTAACTATGGCTACACCTTC
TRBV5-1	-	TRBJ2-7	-	CASSENHPGLHYEQYF	TGCGCCAGCAGCGAAAATCACCCGGGACTCCACTACGAGCAGTACTTC